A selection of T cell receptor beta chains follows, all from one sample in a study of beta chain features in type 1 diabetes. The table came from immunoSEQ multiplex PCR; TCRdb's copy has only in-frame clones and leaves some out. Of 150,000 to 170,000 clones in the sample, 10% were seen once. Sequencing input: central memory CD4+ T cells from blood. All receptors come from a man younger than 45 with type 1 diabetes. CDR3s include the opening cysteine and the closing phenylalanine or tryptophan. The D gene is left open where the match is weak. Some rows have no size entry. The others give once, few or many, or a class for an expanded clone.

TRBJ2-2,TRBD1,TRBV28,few,CASRGTGRNTGELFF,TGTGCCAGCAGAGGGACAGGGAGGAACACCGGGGAGCTGTTTTTT
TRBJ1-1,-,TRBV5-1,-,CASSFTTGSTEAFF,TGCGCCAGCAGCTTCACCACAGGGAGCACTGAAGCTTTCTTT
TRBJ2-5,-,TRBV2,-,CASRSDGETQYF,TGTGCCAGCCGGTCCGACGGGGAGACCCAGTACTTC
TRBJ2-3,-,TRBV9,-,CASSLGLSSDTQYF,TGTGCCAGCAGCTTGGGACTGTCCTCAGATACGCAGTATTTT
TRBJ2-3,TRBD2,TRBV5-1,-,CASSRGLAGETDTQYF,TGCGCCAGCAGCAGGGGACTAGCGGGAGAGACAGATACGCAGTATTTT
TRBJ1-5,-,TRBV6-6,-,CASSPFGNQPQHF,TGTGCCAGCAGCCCGTTTGGCAATCAGCCCCAGCATTTT
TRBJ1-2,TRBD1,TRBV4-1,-,CASSQRQGADGYTF,TGCGCCAGCAGCCAAAGACAGGGGGCCGATGGCTACACCTTC
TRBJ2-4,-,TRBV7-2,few,CASSLTSRVNIQYF,TGTGCCAGCAGCTTAACCAGCCGGGTAAACATTCAGTACTTC
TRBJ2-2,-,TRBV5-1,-,CASSLISGKGELFF,TGCGCCAGCAGCTTAATCTCCGGGAAGGGGGAGCTGTTTTTT
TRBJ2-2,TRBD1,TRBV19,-,CASSDRGNTGELFF,TGTGCCAGTAGTGACAGGGGGAACACCGGGGAGCTGTTTTTT
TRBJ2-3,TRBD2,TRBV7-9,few,CASSSLAGNTDTQYF,TGTGCCAGCAGCTCCTTAGCGGGGAACACAGATACGCAGTATTTT
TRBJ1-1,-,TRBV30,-,CAWTGLRNTEAFF,TGTGCCTGGACAGGGCTCAGGAACACTGAAGCTTTCTTT
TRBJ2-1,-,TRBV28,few,CASSLTFNEQFF,TGTGCCAGCAGTTTGACTTTCAATGAGCAGTTCTTC
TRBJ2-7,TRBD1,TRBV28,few,CASSGANRGWSYEQYF,TGTGCCAGCAGTGGGGCAAACAGGGGTTGGAGCTACGAGCAGTACTTC
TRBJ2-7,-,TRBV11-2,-,CASSRGLSGEQYF,TGTGCCAGCAGCCGCGGACTCAGCGGCGAGCAGTACTTC
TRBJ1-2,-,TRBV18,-,CASSFDSAYGYTF,TGTGCCAGCTCTTTCGACAGTGCCTATGGCTACACCTTC
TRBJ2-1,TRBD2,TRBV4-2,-,CASSQESTSGTFNEQFF,TGTGCCAGCAGCCAAGAAAGTACTAGCGGGACCTTCAATGAGCAGTTCTTC
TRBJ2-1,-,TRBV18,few,CASSPPTTASGEQFF,TGTGCCAGCTCACCACCTACTACAGCTTCAGGGGAGCAGTTCTTC
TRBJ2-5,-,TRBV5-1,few,CASSLGRDQETQYF,TGCGCCAGCAGCTTGGGCAGGGATCAAGAGACCCAGTACTTC
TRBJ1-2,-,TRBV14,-,CASSPQGNYGYTF,TGTGCCAGCAGCCCTCAGGGGAACTATGGCTACACCTTC
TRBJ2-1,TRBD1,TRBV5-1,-,CASSYSGTGSYNEQFF,TGCGCCAGCAGCTACTCCGGGACAGGCTCCTACAATGAGCAGTTCTTC
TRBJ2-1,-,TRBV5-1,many,CASSWQGKVEFF,TGCGCCAGCAGCTGGCAGGGAAAGGTAGAGTTCTTC
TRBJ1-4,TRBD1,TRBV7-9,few,CASSPPGQSEKLFF,TGTGCCAGCAGCCCACCGGGACAGAGTGAAAAACTGTTTTTT
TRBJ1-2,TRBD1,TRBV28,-,CASSSPGTGNYGYTF,TGTGCCAGCAGTTCCCCCGGGACAGGGAACTATGGCTACACCTTC
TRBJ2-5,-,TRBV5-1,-,CASSSQSQGETQYF,TGCGCCAGCAGCTCCCAGTCCCAGGGGGAGACCCAGTACTTC
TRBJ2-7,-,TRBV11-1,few,CASSLEPPRQKAYEQYF,TGTGCCAGCAGCTTGGAGCCCCCGAGACAGAAAGCCTACGAGCAGTACTTC
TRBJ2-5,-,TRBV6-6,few,CASSLTPETQYF,TGTGCCAGCAGTCTTACACCAGAGACCCAGTACTTC
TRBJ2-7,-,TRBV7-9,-,CASGITQGPYEQYF,TGTGCCAGCGGCATAACACAGGGCCCCTACGAGCAGTACTTC
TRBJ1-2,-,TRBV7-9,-,CASSLAITGVNYGYTF,TGTGCCAGCAGCTTAGCGATCACAGGAGTTAACTATGGCTACACCTTC
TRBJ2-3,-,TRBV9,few,CASSTGGPSTDTQYF,TGTGCCAGCAGCACTGGAGGACCTAGCACAGATACGCAGTATTTT
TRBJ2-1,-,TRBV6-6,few,CASSYVRSSYNEQFF,TGTGCCAGCAGTTACGTCCGGAGCTCCTACAATGAGCAGTTCTTC
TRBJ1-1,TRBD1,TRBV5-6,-,CASSDGRRQGDTEAFF,TGTGCCAGCAGCGACGGTCGCCGACAGGGAGACACTGAAGCTTTCTTT